Below are 22 T cell receptor beta chains sequenced from a single sample in a study of T cells in Graves' hyperthyroidism and ophthalmopathy. TCR beta CDR3 regions were amplified from RNA. A set of HTBI primers served as the primers for a first-round RT-PCR of the TCR CDR3. MiXCR, run by TCRdb on the multiplex PCR reads, gives a single entry per CDR3 protein. Seen here are 75,000 to 100,000 distinct CDR3 sequences, roughly 49% observed once, and the top ten hold around 27%. Sequenced input: blood. Receptors were obtained from a woman aged 40-49 years with Graves' hyperthyroidism.

This clonotype was counted ten times or more. This rearrangement joins TRBV7-9 to TRBJ1-2, with 7 bases matching TRBD1. Germline trimming cut 1 base from V and 6 bases from J; bases unmatched to any gene: 5. The CDR3 consists of 14 residues. Germline CDR1 is SEHNR and CDR2 is FQNEAQ (reference sequence). CDR3 in DNA: TGTGCCAGCAGCTTAGGGGACAGCTATAATGGCTACACCTTC. This sequence encodes CASSLGDSYNGYTF.

On this clonotype itself: This may be a read error: a much more frequent sequence differs by one nucleotide. The chain recombines TRBV5-1 with TRBJ2-2; D unclear. CDR1 SGHRS and CDR2 YFSETQ come from the germline V gene. The CDR3 spans 15 residues. The CDR3 region has the DNA TGCGCCGGCAGCGCCGGACCCGAAGGTGCCGGGGAGCTGTTTTTT. It is translated as CAGSAGPEGAGELFF.

The chain combines TRBV7-9 with TRBJ2-5; TRBD2 aligns across 15 bases. The CDR3 has 16 amino acids. Germline values: CDR1 SEHNR, CDR2 FQNEAQ (reference sequence). The junction had 8 bases not matched to a gene; V was cut back by 6 bases and J by 6 bases. CDR3: CASRTGTSGRSQTQYF. The DNA of the CDR3 is TGTGCCAGCAGAACCGGGACTAGCGGGAGGTCGCAGACCCAGTACTTC.

In the case of this clonotype: Since a much larger clone is just one base distant, this may be a read error. J is TRBJ2-6 and V is TRBV28, with D possibly being TRBD2 (6 bases). Germline V gene sequence: CDR1 MDHEN, CDR2 SYDVKM. Trimming stripped 7 bases from V and 5 bases from J, with 15 bases between. This CDR3 has 15 residues. CDR3 sequence: CASKRVGSWANVLTF. CDR3 bases: TGTGCCAGCAAGCGGGTGGGGTCTTGGGCCAACGTCCTGACTTTC.

The chain employs TRBV11-2 and TRBJ1-4; D not certain. Trimming cost V 1 base and J 4 bases, with 13 bases left between them. Looked up from germline, CDR1 is SGHAT and CDR2 is FQNNGV. The CDR3 runs 16 residues. In DNA, the CDR3 is TGTGCCAGCAGCTTAGGCATGGGGAAGATTAATGAAAAACTGTTTTTT. Encoded protein: CASSLGMGKINEKLFF.

J is TRBJ2-7 and V is TRBV11-2, with 7 positions matching TRBD2. The CDR3 consists of 14 residues. Germline lookup yields CDR1 SGHAT and CDR2 FQNNGV. The J segment lost 3 bases and the V segment lost 7 bases, leaving 9 bases of the junction unmatched. The CDR3 nucleotides read TGTGCCAGCATAGGGAGGGGAGACTTCTACGAGCAGTACTTC. It yields the protein CASIGRGDFYEQYF.

This clonotype was picked up a small number of times. This chain uses TRBV7-2 with TRBJ1-1, with D possibly TRBD1 on 5 matching bases. The CDR3 is 14 residues long. From germline, CDR1 is SGHTA and CDR2 FQGNSA. Trimming removed 5 bases from V and 4 bases from J, with 14 bases in between. The CDR3 region has the DNA TGTGCCAGCAGCCTGGCGGGGGGAAGCACTGAAGCTTTCTTT. It encodes CASSLAGGSTEAFF.

Ten or more counts support this clonotype. V is TRBV4-1 and J is TRBJ2-7; TRBD2 agrees at 8 bases. Germline V lookup: CDR1 MGHRA, CDR2 YSYEKL. With 3 bases clipped from V and 4 bases from J, the junction kept 11 bases outside the gene matches. This CDR3 is built from 16 residues. The CDR3 sequence is CASSHGLAGFAYEQYF. CDR3 DNA: TGCGCCAGCAGCCACGGACTAGCTGGCTTTGCGTACGAGCAGTACTTC.

About this clonotype: A clone one base away is much larger, so this may be a read error. V usage is TRBV11-3 and J usage is TRBJ1-1; possibly TRBD1 for D (6 bases). From germline, CDR1 is SGHNT and CDR2 YENEEA. The length of the CDR3 is 15 residues. V lost 5 bases to trimming and J lost 1 base, with 14 bases between them. The CDR3 region is CASSQTRQANTEAFF. The CDR3, as DNA: TGTGCCAGCAGCCAGACGAGACAGGCGAACACTGAAGCTTTCTTT.

This sequence joins TRBV29-1 and TRBJ1-2; D is undetermined. The CDR3 runs to 13 residues. V lost 5 bases to trimming and J lost 2 bases, with 12 bases between them. The germline gives CDR1 SQVTM, CDR2 ANQGSEA. CDR3 sequence reads: CSVREGSNYGYTF. CDR3 DNA: TGCAGCGTTAGGGAAGGGAGCAACTATGGCTACACCTTC.

This clonotype occurred a few times. V and J are TRBV6-1 and TRBJ1-2; D is ambiguous. CDR1 and CDR2 (germline): MNHNS, SASEGT. The CDR3 contains 16 residues. Deletions cut 5 bases from V and 7 bases from J, with 23 bases between. The CDR3 sequence: CASSFLSELQSSGYTF. For the CDR3, the DNA is TGTGCCAGCAGTTTCCTTTCTGAACTACAATCTTCTGGCTACACCTTC.

In this sample, this clonotype turned up many times. The V gene is TRBV14, the J gene TRBJ1-1; D is unclear. The V and J ends lost 0 bases and 3 bases respectively, with 5 bases between them. Germline CDR1 is SGHDN and CDR2 is FVKESK. The CDR3 spans 13 residues. For the CDR3, the DNA is TGTGCCAGCAGCCAAGACAGAGACACTGAAGCTTTCTTT. Translating gives CASSQDRDTEAFF. The full variable domain, its missing parts supplied by reference TRBV14 and TRBJ1-1, is EAGVTQFPSHSVIEKGQTVTLRCDPISGHDNLYWYRRVMGKEIKFLLHFVKESKQDESGMPNNRFLAERTGGTYSTLKVQPAELEDSGVYFCASSQDRDTEAFFGQGTRLTVV.

The chain combines TRBV10-3 with TRBJ2-5; TRBD1 agrees at 9 bases. V trimming: 9 bases; J trimming: 0 bases; junction bases outside the gene matches: 17. The CDR3 is made up of 18 amino acids. Germline CDR1 and CDR2: ENHRY and SYGVKD. The CDR3 DNA follows: TGTGCCATTCAAACAGGGGGCGGGAAGACCCAGTACCAAGAGACCCAGTACTTC. It codes for CAIQTGGGKTQYQETQYF.

The chain joins TRBV7-9 to TRBJ2-7; TRBD2 matches at 11 bases. The CDR3 has 14 amino acids. V lost 5 bases to trimming and J lost 5 bases; unmatched junction nucleotides: 5. CDR1 SEHNR and CDR2 FQNEAQ come from the germline V gene (reference sequence). The CDR3 is CASSHTSGSHEQYF. DNA of the CDR3: TGTGCCAGCAGCCACACTAGCGGGAGCCACGAGCAGTACTTC.

The chain is built from TRBV6-1 and TRBJ2-5; weak D call: TRBD2 (6 bases). CDR1 is MNHNS, CDR2 SASEGT, per germline. The CDR3 covers 13 residues. Trimming pared 8 bases from V and 4 bases from J, leaving 14 bases between. The CDR3 reads CASVGGQIETQYF. In DNA form, the CDR3 reads TGTGCCAGCGTCGGGGGTCAAATAGAGACCCAGTACTTC.

The CDR3 DNA follows: TGTGCCATCAGTGCCGGGCTCCCTAATTCACCCCTCCACTTT. This translates into CAISAGLPNSPLHF. V usage is TRBV10-3 and J usage is TRBJ1-6; D gene uncertain. V lost 4 bases to trimming and J lost 6 bases, with 10 bases between them. Germline-derived CDR1 and CDR2 are ENHRY and SYGVKD. CDR3 length: 14 amino acids.

V gene TRBV6-1 combines with J gene TRBJ1-6; no definite D call. Trimming stripped 6 bases from V and 3 bases from J, with 18 bases between. This CDR3 region has 17 residues. Per the germline V gene, CDR1 is MNHNS and CDR2 is SASEGT. The CDR3 DNA reads as TGTGCCAGCAGCCAAGATGGGTACGGCAACTATAATTCACCCCTCCACTTT. Translated: CASSQDGYGNYNSPLHF.

As for this clonotype: A read error may produce the germline difference seen at one junction end. V is TRBV25-1 and J is TRBJ2-7; maybe TRBD2 (6 bases). This CDR3 has 13 residues. Germline lookup yields CDR1 MGHDK and CDR2 SYGVNS. The CDR3 DNA is TGTGCCAGCCAAGATGGGGGGAGTTACGGGCAGTACTTC. This sequence encodes CASQDGGSYGQYF.

As regards this clonotype: The DNA is omitted, as the CDR3 cannot be located on it reliably, and the CDR3 follows TCRdb's listing. The chain links TRBV25-1 to TRBJ1-6; TRBD1, the table's D call, lacks a check against the DNA. The CDR3 sequence runs 21 residues, both termini included. Per germline, CDR1 MGHDK and CDR2 SYGVNS. CDR3 protein: CASFYICSARDLGVSNSPLHF.

This rearrangement joins TRBV7-9 to TRBJ2-2; maybe TRBD1 (6 bases). V lost 7 bases to trimming and J lost 7 bases, with 13 bases between them. The germline V gene has CDR1 SEHNR and CDR2 FQNEAQ (reference sequence). This CDR3 comprises 13 residues. CDR3 loop: CASTLDRHGELFF. In DNA form, the CDR3 reads TGTGCCAGCACCCTCGACAGGCACGGGGAGCTGTTTTTT.

The chain links TRBV12-3 or TRBV12-4 to TRBJ2-5; possible D gene TRBD1, 6 bases. Trimming stripped 6 bases from V and 9 bases from J, with 26 bases between. The CDR3 runs to 16 residues. The CDR3 DNA reads TGTGCCAGCAGCTCTTCAGGGGACGGTAGCAATCAGCCCCAGTACTTC. This translates into CASSSSGDGSNQPQYF.

This clonotype was seen just once. The chain uses TRBV7-9 and TRBJ1-2, with 9 positions matching TRBD1. The CDR3 sequence is 14 residues long. Germline V gene lookup returns CDR1 SEHNR and CDR2 FQNEAQ (reference sequence). Trimming cost V 1 base and J 7 bases; bases outside gene matches: 4. The CDR3 DNA reads TGTGCCAGCAGCTTAGGGGACAGGGTGGCTGGCTACACCTTC. Protein product: CASSLGDRVAGYTF.